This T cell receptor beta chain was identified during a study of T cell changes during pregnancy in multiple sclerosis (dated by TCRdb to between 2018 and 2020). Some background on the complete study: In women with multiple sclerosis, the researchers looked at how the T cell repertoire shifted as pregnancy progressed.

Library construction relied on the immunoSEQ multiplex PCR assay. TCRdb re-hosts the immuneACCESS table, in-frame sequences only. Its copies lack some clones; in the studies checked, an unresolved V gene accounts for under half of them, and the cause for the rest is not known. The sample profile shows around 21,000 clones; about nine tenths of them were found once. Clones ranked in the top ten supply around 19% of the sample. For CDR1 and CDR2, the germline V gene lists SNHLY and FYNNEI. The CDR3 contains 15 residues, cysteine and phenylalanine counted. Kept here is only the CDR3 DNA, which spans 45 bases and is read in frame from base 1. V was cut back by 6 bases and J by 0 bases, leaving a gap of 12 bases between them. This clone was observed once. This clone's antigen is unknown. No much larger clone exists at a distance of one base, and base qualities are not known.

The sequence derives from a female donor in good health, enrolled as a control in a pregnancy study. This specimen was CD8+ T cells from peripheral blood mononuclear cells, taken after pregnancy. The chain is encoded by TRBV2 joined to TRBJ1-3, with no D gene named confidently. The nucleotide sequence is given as TGTGCCAGCAGCCCGGACTCCGCCTCTGGAAACACCATATATTTT. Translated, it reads CASSPDSASGNTIYF.